Presented here are 30 T cell receptor beta chains from one specimen sequenced in a study of regulatory T cells in long-lasting Graves disease. For TCR beta, libraries came from iRepertoire HTBI primers and Arm-PCR of CDR3 regions. Via MiXCR, TCRdb re-called the multiplex PCR reads, giving one row per CDR3 protein. The sample lists 400,000 to 450,000 distinct CDR3 sequences, about 15% occurring once. Time point denoted: newly diagnosed GD, antithyroid drugs for less than 3 months. RNA extracted from PBMCs served as the sequencing template. This sample was shared with a second study, whose subject was T cells in Graves' hyperthyroidism and ophthalmopathy.

Sequencing was performed on peripheral blood mononuclear cells (PBMCs), taken at new diagnosis, from a patient treated with antithyroid drugs. The receptor source for this set is a woman in her thirties with Graves disease.

As regards this clonotype: A far larger clone is a single base away, which makes a read error likely. The rearrangement links TRBV6-4 to TRBJ2-2, with 7 nucleotides matching TRBD1. Germline lookup yields CDR1 MRHNA and CDR2 SNTAGT. The J segment lost 1 base and the V segment lost 6 bases, leaving 5 bases of the junction unmatched. The CDR3 runs to 15 residues. In DNA form, the CDR3 reads TGTGCCAGCAGCCCGGGACAGCAGAACACCGGGGAGCTGTTTTTT. It is translated as CASSPGQQNTGELFF.

Many counts were recorded for this clonotype. This sequence joins TRBV6-2 or TRBV6-3 and TRBJ1-5; D remains ambiguous. The V gene lost 2 bases and the J gene lost 4 bases, with 18 bases spanning the gap. Germline V lookup: CDR1 MNHEY, CDR2 SVGEGT. The CDR3 runs 17 residues. CDR3 loop: CASSYHSGPGKNQPQHF. In DNA form, the CDR3 reads TGTGCCAGCAGTTACCATAGCGGCCCGGGTAAAAATCAGCCCCAGCATTTT.

Note on this clonotype: A much larger clonotype is one base distant, so this may be a read error. This sequence joins TRBV28 and TRBJ1-5; TRBD1 matches 9 bases. Trimming removed 11 bases from V and 6 bases from J; junction bases left unmatched: 14. This CDR3 spans 15 amino acids. CDR1 and CDR2 (germline): MDHEN, SYDVKM. The CDR3 spells CAGGGQGGVGQPQHF. In DNA form, the CDR3 reads TGTGCCGGGGGGGGACAGGGCGGGGTGGGTCAGCCCCAGCATTTT.

The chain employs TRBV28 and TRBJ2-2; tentative D call: TRBD1 (6 bases). The CDR3 sequence is 14 residues long. Trimming took off 6 bases at V and 4 bases at J, with 12 bases between the two ends. The V gene's germline CDR1 is MDHEN and CDR2 SYDVKM. The CDR3 is CASRGTGTTGELFF. The CDR3 DNA reads TGTGCCAGCAGGGGAACAGGGACCACCGGGGAGCTGTTTTTT.

This clonotype was counted many times. The chain carries TRBV5-4 and TRBJ2-5; TRBD1 might be the D (6 bases). This CDR3 is built from 13 residues. V lost 7 bases and J lost 1, with 11 bases in between. In germline, CDR1 is SGHNT, CDR2 YYREEE (reference sequence). This chain's CDR3 is CASSRTVQETQYF. CDR3 in DNA: TGTGCCAGCTCACGGACAGTCCAAGAGACCCAGTACTTC.

This clonotype was counted between two and nine times. V usage is TRBV6-2 or TRBV6-3 and J usage is TRBJ2-3; TRBD2 agrees at 8 bases. Germline values: CDR1 MNHEY, CDR2 SVGEGT. This CDR3 comprises 15 residues. Losses at the gene ends were 6 bases for V and 1 base for J; bases not matched to a gene: 6. The CDR3 DNA is TGTGCCAGCAGATTAGCGGGAACCGGCACAGATACGCAGTATTTT. This sequence encodes CASRLAGTGTDTQYF.

The chain links TRBV9 to TRBJ2-5; D not certain. Germline loops: CDR1 SGDLS, CDR2 YYNGEE. Trimming took 0 bases from V and 5 from J, leaving 14 bases between them. This CDR3 region has 15 residues. The CDR3 region has the DNA TGTGCCAGCAGCGTAGTGGGCACCCCGAGGGAGACCCAGTACTTC. Translating gives CASSVVGTPRETQYF.

This chain joins TRBV24-1 and TRBJ1-2; D not resolved. Trimming removed 4 bases at V and 1 base at J, with 3 bases between. From germline, CDR1 is KGHDR and CDR2 SFDVKD. The length of the CDR3 is 12 residues. CDR3 nucleotide sequence: TGTGCCACCAGTGAAAGTAACTATGGCTACACCTTC. Its protein product is CATSESNYGYTF.

This clonotype was seen at least ten times. No DNA is shown, since the ends of the CDR3 on it are uncertain; the CDR3 is the one TCRdb lists. The V and J genes are TRBV30 and TRBJ2-7; the D call of TRBD2 is as the table states it, not checked on the DNA. A total of 13 residues make up the CDR3, ends included. The germline V gene has CDR1 GTSNPN and CDR2 SVGIG (reference sequence). The CDR3 region is CAWSVASGSPHFF.

This clonotype occurred many times. The genes are TRBV20-1 and TRBJ1-1, with TRBD1 as a possible D gene (5 bases). The V end was cut by 6 bases, the J end by 3 bases, with 11 bases between. Germline V gene sequence: CDR1 DFQATT, CDR2 SNEGSKA (reference sequence). The CDR3 loop spans 12 amino acids. The CDR3 is CSAHDRHTEAFF. CDR3 nucleotide sequence: TGCAGTGCGCACGACAGACACACTGAAGCTTTCTTT.

This clonotype was counted between two and nine times. This rearrangement joins TRBV18 to TRBJ2-2; perhaps TRBD2 as D (6 bases). The length of the CDR3 is 17 residues. Germline values: CDR1 KGHSH, CDR2 LQKENI. V was trimmed by 0 bases and J by 7 bases, leaving 18 bases between them. The CDR3 bases are TGTGCCAGCTCACCACCAGGAGGGTCGAAAGGGCGCGGGGAGCTGTTTTTT. The encoded protein is CASSPPGGSKGRGELFF.

There are many counts of this clonotype. The V and J genes are TRBV7-2 and TRBJ2-1; 9 positions agree with TRBD2. Trimming took 4 bases from V and 6 from J; bases not matched to a gene: 10. Germline V gives CDR1 SGHTA, CDR2 FQGNSA. CDR3 length: 16 amino acids. The CDR3: CASSSPAGGIANEQFF. CDR3 bases: TGTGCCAGCAGCTCTCCCGCGGGAGGGATAGCCAATGAGCAGTTCTTC.

V gene TRBV3-1 combines with J gene TRBJ2-5; 13 positions agree with TRBD2. CDR1 LGHDT and CDR2 YNNKEL come from the germline V gene (reference sequence). CDR3 length: 18 amino acids. With 1 base clipped from V and 2 bases from J, the junction kept 7 bases outside the gene matches. The CDR3 is CASSQAVGTSGTQETQYF. Written as DNA, the CDR3 is TGTGCCAGCAGCCAAGCTGTGGGGACTAGCGGGACTCAAGAGACCCAGTACTTC.

Regarding this clonotype: A much larger clone sits a single nucleotide away, making a read error possible. The chain couples TRBV12-3 or TRBV12-4 to TRBJ2-3, with D perhaps being TRBD1 or TRBD2 (5 bases each). Trimming took off 5 bases at V and 2 bases at J, with 11 bases between the two ends. This CDR3 contains 14 residues. The DNA of the CDR3 is TGTGCCAGCAGTCGGGACGGGCACACAGATACGCAGTATTTT. This translates into CASSRDGHTDTQYF.

This clonotype was counted ten times or more. V and J are TRBV12-3 or TRBV12-4 and TRBJ2-3; 12 bases are a match to TRBD2. V shed 5 bases, J shed 5 bases, and the junction held 23 bases outside the gene matches. This CDR3 region has 21 residues. This CDR3 is CASSPPLGLAGDPRSGDTQYF. The CDR3 nucleotides read TGTGCCAGCAGTCCCCCCTTGGGACTAGCGGGCGACCCTCGTAGTGGAGATACGCAGTATTTT.

The chain joins TRBV11-3 to TRBJ2-7, with 9 bases lining up with TRBD1. The germline gives CDR1 SGHNT, CDR2 YENEEA. J gave up 7 bases and V 5 bases, and 9 bases lay outside the gene matches. The length of the CDR3 is 14 residues. CDR3 loop: CASSPGQGRFEQYF. CDR3 sequence (DNA): TGTGCCAGCAGCCCGGGACAGGGACGTTTTGAGCAGTACTTC. The whole variable domain, filled in from reference TRBV11-3 and TRBJ2-7, reads EAGVVQSPRYKIIEKKQPVAFWCNPISGHNTLYWYLQNLGQGPELLIRYENEEAVDDSQLPKDRFSAERLKGVDSTLKIQPAELGDSAVYLCASSPGQGRFEQYFGPGTRLTVT.

This CDR3 is CATTADNQPQHF. The CDR3 nucleotides read TGTGCCACCACAGCTGACAATCAGCCCCAGCATTTT. The chain recombines TRBV19 with TRBJ1-5; D is uncertain. Trimming removed 10 bases from V and 3 bases from J, with 10 bases in between. The CDR3 is 12 amino acids. The V gene's germline CDR1 is LNHDA and CDR2 SQIVND (reference sequence).

This clonotype was counted at least ten times. The chain employs TRBV20-1 and TRBJ2-7; TRBD1 aligns across 8 bases. CDR1 and CDR2 (germline): DFQATT, SNEGSKA (reference sequence). This CDR3 contains 15 residues. V shed 4 bases and J 5 bases; nucleotides not matched to a gene: 13. The CDR3 nucleotides are TGCAGTGCTATAACATTCAGGGGGCTGGGAAACGAGCAGTACTTC. It codes for CSAITFRGLGNEQYF.

This clonotype was counted only a few times. The V and J genes are TRBV4-1 and TRBJ1-1; the D is unclear. CDR1 is MGHRA, CDR2 YSYEKL, per germline. The length of the CDR3 is 14 residues. Deletions cut 5 bases from V and 2 bases from J, with 12 bases between. CDR3 sequence reads: CASSLRRYNTEAFF. The CDR3 nucleotides are TGCGCCAGCAGCTTACGGCGGTATAACACTGAAGCTTTCTTT.

This clonotype was seen more than once but under ten times. The J gene is TRBJ2-3, the V gene TRBV9; D is uncertain. V lost 0 bases and J lost 1, with 9 bases in between. Germline CDR1 reads SGDLS; CDR2 reads YYNGEE. This CDR3 is 15 amino acids long. In DNA, the CDR3 is TGTGCCAGCAGCGTAGGGGGTACTCGCACAGATACGCAGTATTTT. Translating gives CASSVGGTRTDTQYF.

The V and J genes are TRBV5-4 and TRBJ2-3, with TRBD1 matching over 9 bases. The CDR3 is 18 amino acids. Germline trimming cut 5 bases from V and 0 bases from J; bases unmatched to any gene: 13. The germline V gene encodes CDR1 SGHNT and CDR2 YYREEE (reference sequence). CDR3 sequence (DNA): TGTGCCAGCAGGCCCGGACAGGGGAAGACTCCTAGCACAGATACGCAGTATTTT. Its protein is CASRPGQGKTPSTDTQYF. The whole variable domain, filled in from reference TRBV5-4 and TRBJ2-3, reads ETGVTQSPTHLIKTRGQQVTLRCSSQSGHNTVSWYQQALGQGPQFIFQYYREEENGRGNFPPRFSGLQFPNYSSELNVNALELDDSALYLCASRPGQGKTPSTDTQYFGPGTRLTVL.

A remark on this clonotype: This may be a read error: a much more frequent sequence differs by one nucleotide. The rearrangement links TRBV20-1 to TRBJ2-7, with D tentatively TRBD2 (6 bases). Germline CDR1 reads DFQATT; CDR2 reads SNEGSKA (reference sequence). The CDR3 has 13 amino acids. DNA for the CDR3: TGCGGTGCTAGAGGTCGACTAGTCTACGAGCAGTACTTC. Encoded protein: CGARGRLVYEQYF.

This clonotype was seen at least ten times. This chain joins TRBV3-1 and TRBJ2-4; the D is unclear. The CDR3 extends over 16 amino acids. Trimming took 2 bases from V and 3 from J, leaving 14 bases between them. CDR1 LGHDT and CDR2 YNNKEL come from the germline V gene (reference sequence). This chain's CDR3 is CASSQTILSVKNIQYF. The DNA for the CDR3 is TGTGCCAGCAGCCAAACAATCTTATCCGTCAAAAACATTCAGTACTTC. Looking up the rest from reference TRBV3-1 and TRBJ2-4 gives the full variable domain: DTAVSQTPKYLVTQMGNDKSIKCEQNLGHDTMYWYKQDSKKFLKIMFSYNNKELIINETVPNRFSPKSPDKAHLNLHINSLELGDSAVYFCASSQTILSVKNIQYFGAGTRLSVL.

This clonotype was picked up many times. The chain couples TRBV5-1 to TRBJ2-1; 10 bases are shared with TRBD2. CDR3 length: 16 residues. Looked up from germline, CDR1 is SGHRS and CDR2 is YFSETQ. After removal of 0 bases from V and 9 bases from J, the junction contained 9 bases not matched to a gene. The chain's CDR3 is CASSLEASGRKAEQFF. The CDR3 nucleotides read TGCGCCAGCAGCTTGGAGGCTAGCGGGAGAAAAGCTGAGCAGTTCTTC.

This clonotype was counted only a few times. Written as DNA, the CDR3 is TGCAGTGCTAGAGTTACAGTAGGTGAGCAGTTCTTC. Its protein product is CSARVTVGEQFF. The chain couples TRBV20-1 to TRBJ2-1, with D uncertain. The V and J ends lost 1 base and 9 bases respectively, with 10 bases between them. In germline, CDR1 is DFQATT, CDR2 SNEGSKA (reference sequence). The CDR3 spans 12 residues.

This clonotype has only a few counts. The V gene is TRBV25-1, the J gene TRBJ2-2, with D possibly TRBD1 on 6 matching bases. CDR1 is MGHDK, CDR2 SYGVNS, per germline. CDR3 length: 15 residues. V was trimmed by 5 bases and J by 1 base, leaving 11 bases between them. The CDR3 coding sequence is TGTGCCAGCAGTATCACAGGGAAGAACACCGGGGAGCTGTTTTTT. This translates into CASSITGKNTGELFF.

This clonotype was observed a handful of times. The chain has TRBV5-6 and TRBJ2-5; 9 bases are shared with TRBD1. CDR1 SGHDT and CDR2 YYEEEE come from the germline V gene. V lost 4 bases, J lost 3 bases, and 10 bases stayed unmatched. This CDR3 region has 16 residues. CDR3 residues: CASSTWDREAEETQYF. In nucleotides, the CDR3 is TGTGCCAGCAGCACCTGGGACAGGGAAGCGGAAGAGACCCAGTACTTC.

This clonotype was seen ten or more times. The genes are TRBV28 and TRBJ2-2; D is possibly TRBD2 (5 bases). This CDR3 comprises 14 residues. Germline assignment: CDR1 MDHEN and CDR2 SYDVKM. Trimming took 1 base from V and 3 from J, leaving 6 bases between them. CDR3 protein: CASSLYGDTGELFF. The CDR3 DNA follows: TGTGCCAGCAGTTTATACGGGGACACCGGGGAGCTGTTTTTT.

The V gene is TRBV5-1, the J gene TRBJ1-1; no firm D call. Germline V gene data show CDR1 as SGHRS and CDR2 as YFSETQ. Trimming cost V 3 bases and J 0 bases, with 15 bases left between them. The CDR3 loop spans 16 amino acids. The CDR3 region is CASSSKTVPLNTEAFF. The CDR3 bases are TGCGCCAGCAGCTCGAAGACGGTCCCTTTGAACACTGAAGCTTTCTTT.

Ten or more counts support this clonotype. The V call is TRBV24-1, the J call TRBJ2-3; 7 positions match TRBD1. V was pared by 1 base and J by 1 base, with 10 bases of the junction left unmatched. The CDR3 sequence is 18 residues long. CDR1 is KGHDR and CDR2 is SFDVKD in the germline V gene. The CDR3 DNA follows: TGTGCCACCAGTGATTTCGGACAGGCACGCCCCGGCACAGATACGCAGTATTTT. Its translation is CATSDFGQARPGTDTQYF.